One T cell receptor (beta chain) is described in this entry. Its antigen remains unidentified. The entry originates in a study of OX40 agonist ivuxolimab in advanced cancers. The study, taken as a whole, reports: CD8+ T cells (on average) carried more expanded clones than CD4+ T cells. At 0.1-3.0 mg/kg, partial responders had clonal expansion among the lowest observed. The antigens recognized by the expanded peripheral T cells, that is their antigen specificity, were not determined.

Sequenced by immunoSEQ multiplex PCR; TCRdb stores in-frame clones only, minus some. This sample has 57,000 or so clones, with just under 85% found just once. This clonotype was obtained from an adult with an advanced solid tumor such as melanoma, head and neck, liver or kidney cancer. Sequenced here: CD4+ or CD8+ T cells sorted from blood, sampled in a trial of the OX40 agonist ivuxolimab.

CDR3 DNA: TGTGCCAGCTCACCCGCTAGCGGGGTGCCCTACGAGCAGTACTTC. Amino acid sequence: CASSPASGVPYEQYF. This chain joins TRBV18 and TRBJ2-7, with 9 nucleotides matching TRBD2. This CDR3 spans 15 amino acids. Trimming took 3 bases from V and 2 from J; bases not matched to a gene: 5. Germline assignment: CDR1 KGHSH and CDR2 LQKENI. Full variable domain (rest looked up from reference TRBV18 and TRBJ2-7): NAGVMQNPRHLVRRRGQEARLRCSPMKGHSHVYWYRQLPEEGLKFMVYLQKENIIDESGMPKERFSAEFPKEGPSILRIQQVVRGDSAAYFCASSPASGVPYEQYFGPGTRLTVT.